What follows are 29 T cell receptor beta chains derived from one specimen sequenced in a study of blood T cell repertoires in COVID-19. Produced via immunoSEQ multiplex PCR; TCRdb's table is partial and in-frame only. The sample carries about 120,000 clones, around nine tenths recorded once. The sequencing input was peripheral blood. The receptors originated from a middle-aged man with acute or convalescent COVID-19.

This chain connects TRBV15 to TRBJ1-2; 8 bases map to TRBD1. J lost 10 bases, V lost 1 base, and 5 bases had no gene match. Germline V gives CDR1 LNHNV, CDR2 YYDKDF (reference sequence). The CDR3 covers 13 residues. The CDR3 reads CATSRGTGNIYTF. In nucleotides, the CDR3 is TGTGCCACCAGCAGAGGGACAGGGAACATCTACACCTTC. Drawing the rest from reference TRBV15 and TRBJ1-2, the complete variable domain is DAMVIQNPRYQVTQFGKPVTLSCSQTLNHNVMYWYQQKSSQAPKLLFHYYDKDFNNEADTPDNFQSRRPNTSFCFLDIRSPGLGDTAMYLCATSRGTGNIYTFGSGTRLTVV.

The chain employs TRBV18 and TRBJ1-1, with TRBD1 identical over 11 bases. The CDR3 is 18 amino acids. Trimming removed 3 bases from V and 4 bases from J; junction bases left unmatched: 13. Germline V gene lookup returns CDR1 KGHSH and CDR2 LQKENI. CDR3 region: CASSPGQGGTGYSTEAFF. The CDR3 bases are TGTGCCAGCTCACCGGGACAGGGGGGAACTGGATATAGCACTGAAGCTTTCTTT.

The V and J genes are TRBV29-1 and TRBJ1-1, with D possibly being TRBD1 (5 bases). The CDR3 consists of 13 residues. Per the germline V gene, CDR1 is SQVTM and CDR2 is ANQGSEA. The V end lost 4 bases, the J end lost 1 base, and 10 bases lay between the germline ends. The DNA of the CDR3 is TGCAGCGTTGGGGCCGACAGGAACACTGAAGCTTTCTTT. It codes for CSVGADRNTEAFF.

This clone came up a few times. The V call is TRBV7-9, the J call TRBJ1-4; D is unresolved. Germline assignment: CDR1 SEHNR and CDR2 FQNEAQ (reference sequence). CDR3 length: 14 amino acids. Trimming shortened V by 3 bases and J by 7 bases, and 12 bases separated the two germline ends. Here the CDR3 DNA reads TGTGCCAGCAGCTTTGGAGGAGGGAGTGAAAAACTGTTTTTT. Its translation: CASSFGGGSEKLFF.

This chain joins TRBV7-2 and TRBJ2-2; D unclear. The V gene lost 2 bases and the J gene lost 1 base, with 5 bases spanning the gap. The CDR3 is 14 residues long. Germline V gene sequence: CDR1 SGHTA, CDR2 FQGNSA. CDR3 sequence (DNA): TGTGCCAGCAGCTTAAACAGGAACACCGGGGAGCTGTTTTTT. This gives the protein CASSLNRNTGELFF.

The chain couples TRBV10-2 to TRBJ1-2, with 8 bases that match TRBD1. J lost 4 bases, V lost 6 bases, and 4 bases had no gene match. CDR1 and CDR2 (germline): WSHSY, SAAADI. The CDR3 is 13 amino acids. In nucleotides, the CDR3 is TGCGCCAGCAGCCCAGGGGGCAGCTATGGCTACACCTTC. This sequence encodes CASSPGGSYGYTF.

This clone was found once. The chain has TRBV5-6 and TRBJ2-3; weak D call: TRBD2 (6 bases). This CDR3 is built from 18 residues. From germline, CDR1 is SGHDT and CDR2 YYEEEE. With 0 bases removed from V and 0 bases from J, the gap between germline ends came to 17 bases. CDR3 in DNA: TGTGCCAGCAGCTTGGAAACTCGACTAGTAGGTAGCACAGATACGCAGTATTTT. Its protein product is CASSLETRLVGSTDTQYF.

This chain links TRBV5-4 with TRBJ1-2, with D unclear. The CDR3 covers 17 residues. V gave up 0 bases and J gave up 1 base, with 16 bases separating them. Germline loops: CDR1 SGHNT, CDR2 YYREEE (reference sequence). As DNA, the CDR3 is TGTGCCAGCAGCTTGGCCGCAGGATCCGCGATTAACTATGGCTACACCTTC. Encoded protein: CASSLAAGSAINYGYTF.

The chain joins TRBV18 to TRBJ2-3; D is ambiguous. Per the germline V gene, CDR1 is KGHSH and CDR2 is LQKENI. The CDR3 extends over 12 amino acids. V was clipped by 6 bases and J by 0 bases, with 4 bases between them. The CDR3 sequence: CASSPSTDTQYF. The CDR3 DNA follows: TGTGCCAGCTCCCCTAGCACAGATACGCAGTATTTT.

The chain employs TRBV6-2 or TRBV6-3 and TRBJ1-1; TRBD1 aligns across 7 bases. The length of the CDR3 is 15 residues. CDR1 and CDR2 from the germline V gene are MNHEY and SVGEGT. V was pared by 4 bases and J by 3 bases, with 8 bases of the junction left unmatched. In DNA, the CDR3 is TGTGCCAGCAGTTCAGGGGGAGAGGACGACACTGAAGCTTTCTTT. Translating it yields CASSSGGEDDTEAFF.

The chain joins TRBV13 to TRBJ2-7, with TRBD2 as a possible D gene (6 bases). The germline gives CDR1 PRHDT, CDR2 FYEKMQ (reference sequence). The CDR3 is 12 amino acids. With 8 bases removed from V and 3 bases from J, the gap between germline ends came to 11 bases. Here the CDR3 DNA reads TGTGCCAGCCGTCTGGGGGGCTACGAGCAGTACTTC. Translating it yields CASRLGGYEQYF.

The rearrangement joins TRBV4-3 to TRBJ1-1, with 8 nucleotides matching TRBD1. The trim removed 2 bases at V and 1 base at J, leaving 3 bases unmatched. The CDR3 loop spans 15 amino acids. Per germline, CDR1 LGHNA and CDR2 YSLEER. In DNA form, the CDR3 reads TGCGCCAGCAGCCAACCCGACAGGGGGAACACTGAAGCTTTCTTT. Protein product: CASSQPDRGNTEAFF.

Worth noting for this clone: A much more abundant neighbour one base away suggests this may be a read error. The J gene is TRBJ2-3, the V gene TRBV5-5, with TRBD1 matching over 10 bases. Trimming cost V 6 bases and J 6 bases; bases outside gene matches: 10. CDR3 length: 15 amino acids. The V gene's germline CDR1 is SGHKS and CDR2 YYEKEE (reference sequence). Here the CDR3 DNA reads TGTGCCAGCAAGGCGACAGGGGGCGTGTGGGATACGCAGTATTTT. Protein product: CASKATGGVWDTQYF.

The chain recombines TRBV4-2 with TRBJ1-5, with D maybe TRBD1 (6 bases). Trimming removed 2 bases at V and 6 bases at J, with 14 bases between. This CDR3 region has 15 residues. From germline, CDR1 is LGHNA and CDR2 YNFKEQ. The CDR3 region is CASSQTRGPVQPQHF. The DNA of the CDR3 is TGTGCCAGCAGCCAAACCAGGGGCCCCGTTCAGCCCCAGCATTTT.

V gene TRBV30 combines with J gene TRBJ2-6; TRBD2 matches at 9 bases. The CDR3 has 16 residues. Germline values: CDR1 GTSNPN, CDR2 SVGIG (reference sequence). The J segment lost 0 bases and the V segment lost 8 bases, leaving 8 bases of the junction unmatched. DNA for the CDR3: TGTGCCCGCCAAGTAGCGGGGGCCTCTGGGGCCAACGTCCTGACTTTC. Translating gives CARQVAGASGANVLTF.

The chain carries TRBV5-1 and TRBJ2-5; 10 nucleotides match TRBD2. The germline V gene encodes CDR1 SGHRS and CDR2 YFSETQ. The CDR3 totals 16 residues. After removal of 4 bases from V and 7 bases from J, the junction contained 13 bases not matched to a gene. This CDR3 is CASSLRSGGPVVTQYF. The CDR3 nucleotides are TGCGCCAGCAGCCTACGTAGCGGGGGGCCTGTGGTGACCCAGTACTTC.

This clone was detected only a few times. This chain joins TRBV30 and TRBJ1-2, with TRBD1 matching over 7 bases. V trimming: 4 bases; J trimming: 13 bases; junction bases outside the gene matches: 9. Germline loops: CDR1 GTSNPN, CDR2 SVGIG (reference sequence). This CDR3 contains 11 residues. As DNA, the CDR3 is TGTGCCTGGACCCCCGACAGGGCCGTCACCTTC. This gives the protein CAWTPDRAVTF.

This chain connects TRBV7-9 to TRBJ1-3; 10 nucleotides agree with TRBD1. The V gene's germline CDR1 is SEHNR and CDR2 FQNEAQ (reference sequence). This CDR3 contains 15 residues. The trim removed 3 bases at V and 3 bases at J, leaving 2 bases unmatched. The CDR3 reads CASSFGQGDGNTIYF. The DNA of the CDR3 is TGTGCCAGCAGCTTTGGACAGGGGGATGGAAACACCATATATTTT.

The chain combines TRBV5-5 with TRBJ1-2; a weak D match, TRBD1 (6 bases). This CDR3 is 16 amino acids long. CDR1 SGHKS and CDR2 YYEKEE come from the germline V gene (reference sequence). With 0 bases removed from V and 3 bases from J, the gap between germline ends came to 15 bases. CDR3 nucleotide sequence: TGTGCCAGCAGCTTGGAGGGACACGCAGGATACTATGGCTACACCTTC. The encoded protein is CASSLEGHAGYYGYTF. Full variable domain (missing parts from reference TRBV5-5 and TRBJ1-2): DAGVTQSPTHLIKTRGQQVTLRCSPISGHKSVSWYQQVLGQGPQFIFQYYEKEERGRGNFPDRFSARQFPNYSSELNVNALLLGDSALYLCASSLEGHAGYYGYTFGSGTRLTVV.

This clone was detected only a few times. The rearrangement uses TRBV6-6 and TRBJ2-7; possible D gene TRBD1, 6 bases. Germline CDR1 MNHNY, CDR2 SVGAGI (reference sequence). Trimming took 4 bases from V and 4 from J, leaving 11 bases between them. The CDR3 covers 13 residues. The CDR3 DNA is TGTGCCAGCAGTTTAGCAGGGGATTACGAGCAGTACTTC. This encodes CASSLAGDYEQYF.

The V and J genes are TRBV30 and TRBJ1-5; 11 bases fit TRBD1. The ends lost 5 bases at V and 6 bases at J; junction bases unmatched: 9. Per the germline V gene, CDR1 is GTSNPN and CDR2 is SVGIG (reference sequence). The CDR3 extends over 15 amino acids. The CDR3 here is CAWAPGTGGIQPQHF. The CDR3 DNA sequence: TGTGCCTGGGCGCCCGGGACAGGGGGTATTCAGCCCCAGCATTTT.

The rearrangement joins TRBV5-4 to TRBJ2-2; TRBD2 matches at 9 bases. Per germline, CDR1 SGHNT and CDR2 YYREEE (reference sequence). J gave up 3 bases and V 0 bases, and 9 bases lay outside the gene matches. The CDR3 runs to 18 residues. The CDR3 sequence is CASSLGLAGPYDTGELFF. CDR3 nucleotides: TGTGCCAGCAGCTTGGGGCTAGCGGGGCCGTACGACACCGGGGAGCTGTTTTTT.

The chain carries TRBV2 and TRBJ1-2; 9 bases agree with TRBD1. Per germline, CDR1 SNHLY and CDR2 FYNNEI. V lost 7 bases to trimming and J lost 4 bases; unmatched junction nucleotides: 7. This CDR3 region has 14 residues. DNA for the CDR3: TGTGCCAGCATGGACAGGGGTCTCCTCTATGGCTACACCTTC. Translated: CASMDRGLLYGYTF. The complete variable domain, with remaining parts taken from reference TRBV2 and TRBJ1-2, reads EPEVTQTPSHQVTQMGQEVILRCVPISNHLYFYWYRQILGQKVEFLVSFYNNEISEKSEIFDDQFSVERPDGSNFTLKIRSTKLEDSAMYFCASMDRGLLYGYTFGSGTRLTVV.

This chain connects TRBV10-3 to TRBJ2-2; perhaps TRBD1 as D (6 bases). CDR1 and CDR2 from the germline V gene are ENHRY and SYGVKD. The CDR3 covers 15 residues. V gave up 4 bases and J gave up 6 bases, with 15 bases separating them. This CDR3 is CAISGTVPVSGELFF. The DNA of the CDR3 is TGTGCCATCAGTGGGACAGTCCCCGTTTCCGGGGAGCTGTTTTTT.

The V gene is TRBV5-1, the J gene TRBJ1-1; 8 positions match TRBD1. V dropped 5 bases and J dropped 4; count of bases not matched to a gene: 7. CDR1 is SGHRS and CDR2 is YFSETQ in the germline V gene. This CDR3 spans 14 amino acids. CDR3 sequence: CASSSTDRVTEAFF. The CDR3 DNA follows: TGCGCCAGCAGTTCTACGGACAGGGTCACTGAAGCTTTCTTT.

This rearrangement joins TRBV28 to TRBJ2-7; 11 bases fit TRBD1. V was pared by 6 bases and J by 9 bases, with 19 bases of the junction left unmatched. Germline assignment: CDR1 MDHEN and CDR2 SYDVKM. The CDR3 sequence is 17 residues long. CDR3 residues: CASRRDAGTGGSQGQYF. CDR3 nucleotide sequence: TGTGCCAGCAGAAGAGATGCCGGGACAGGGGGTTCACAGGGGCAGTACTTC.

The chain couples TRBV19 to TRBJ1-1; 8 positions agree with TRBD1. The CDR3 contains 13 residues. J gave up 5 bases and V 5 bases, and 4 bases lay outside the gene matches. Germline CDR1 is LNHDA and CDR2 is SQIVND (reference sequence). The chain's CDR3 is CASSPQGATEAFF. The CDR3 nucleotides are TGTGCCAGTAGTCCCCAGGGGGCAACTGAAGCTTTCTTT.

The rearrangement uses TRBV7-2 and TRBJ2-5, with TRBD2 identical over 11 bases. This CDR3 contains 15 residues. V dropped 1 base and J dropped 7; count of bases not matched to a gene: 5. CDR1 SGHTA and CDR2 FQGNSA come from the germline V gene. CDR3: CASSLVAGGQGTQYF. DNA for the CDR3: TGTGCCAGCAGCTTAGTAGCGGGGGGGCAGGGGACCCAGTACTTC.

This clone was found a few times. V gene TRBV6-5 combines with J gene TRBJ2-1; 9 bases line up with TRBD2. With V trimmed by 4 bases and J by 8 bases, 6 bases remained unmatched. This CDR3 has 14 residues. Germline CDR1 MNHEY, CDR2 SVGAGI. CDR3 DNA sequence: TGTGCCAGCAGTTTGACTAGCGGCTCGGATGAGCAGTTCTTC. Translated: CASSLTSGSDEQFF.